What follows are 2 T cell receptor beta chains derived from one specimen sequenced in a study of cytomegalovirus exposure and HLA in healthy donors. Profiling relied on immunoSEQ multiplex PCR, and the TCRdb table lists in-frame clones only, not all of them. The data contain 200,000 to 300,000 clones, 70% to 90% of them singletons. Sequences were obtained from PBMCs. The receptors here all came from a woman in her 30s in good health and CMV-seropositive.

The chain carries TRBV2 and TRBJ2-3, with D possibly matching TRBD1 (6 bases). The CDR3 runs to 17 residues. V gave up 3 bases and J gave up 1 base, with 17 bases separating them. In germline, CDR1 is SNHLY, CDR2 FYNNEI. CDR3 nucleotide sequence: TGTGCCAGCAGTGATAGGAGAACAGGGTCCGGCACAGATACGCAGTATTTT. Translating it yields CASSDRRTGSGTDTQYF.

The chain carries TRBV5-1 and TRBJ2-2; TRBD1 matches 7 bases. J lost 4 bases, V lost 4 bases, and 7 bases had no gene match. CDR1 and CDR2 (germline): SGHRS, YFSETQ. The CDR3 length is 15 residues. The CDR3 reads CASSPQRTGTGELFF. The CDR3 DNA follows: TGCGCCAGCAGCCCACAAAGGACAGGCACCGGGGAGCTGTTTTTT.